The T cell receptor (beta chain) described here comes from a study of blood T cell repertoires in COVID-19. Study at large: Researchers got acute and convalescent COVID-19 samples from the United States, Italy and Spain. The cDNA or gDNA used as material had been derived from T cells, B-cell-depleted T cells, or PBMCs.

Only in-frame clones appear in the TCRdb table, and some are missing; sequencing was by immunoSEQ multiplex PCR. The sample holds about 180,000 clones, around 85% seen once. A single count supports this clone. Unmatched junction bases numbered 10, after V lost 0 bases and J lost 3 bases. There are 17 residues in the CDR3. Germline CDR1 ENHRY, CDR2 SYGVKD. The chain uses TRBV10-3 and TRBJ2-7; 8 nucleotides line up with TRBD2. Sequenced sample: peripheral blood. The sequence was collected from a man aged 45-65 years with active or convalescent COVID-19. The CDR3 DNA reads TGTGCCATCAGTGAGTCGACGGGAGGGAGCGGGGGCTACGAGCAGTACTTC. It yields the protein CAISESTGGSGGYEQYF.